This T cell receptor (beta chain) derives from a study of brain T cells in children with intractable seizures. Overall study results and limits: Only CDR3 sequence similarity suggested viral specificity, without known HCMV serostatus.

Measured with immunoSEQ multiplex PCR; TCRdb has only the in-frame clones, and not every one. The sample yields about 340,000 clones, nearly 95% seen once. Note on this clone: Its antigen is not identified.

This CDR3 has 16 residues. Germline lookup yields CDR1 ENHRY and CDR2 SYGVKD. V trimming: 10 bases; J trimming: 0 bases; junction bases outside the gene matches: 13. Specified time point: blood from clinic visit 5 months post-surgery; TSC patient then seizure free. Pre-surgery treatment included at least one anti-epileptic drug. The sequences come from peripheral blood, collected approximately 5 months after surgery. The sequence came from a boy under two years old with tuberous sclerosis and intractable seizures. The chain carries TRBV10-3 and TRBJ1-1; TRBD1 matches at 8 bases. Written as DNA, the CDR3 is TGTGCCAGCCGCCGGGACAGGCCTTCCATGAACACTGAAGCTTTCTTT. This sequence encodes CASRRDRPSMNTEAFF.